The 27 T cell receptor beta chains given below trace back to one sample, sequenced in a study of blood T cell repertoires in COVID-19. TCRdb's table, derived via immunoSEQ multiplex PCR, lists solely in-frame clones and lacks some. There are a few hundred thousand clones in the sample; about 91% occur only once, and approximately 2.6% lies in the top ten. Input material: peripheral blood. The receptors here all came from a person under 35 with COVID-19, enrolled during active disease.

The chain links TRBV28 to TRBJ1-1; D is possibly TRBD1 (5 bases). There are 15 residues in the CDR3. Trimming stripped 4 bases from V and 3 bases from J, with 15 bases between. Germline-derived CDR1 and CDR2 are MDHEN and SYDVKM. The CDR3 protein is CASSSGGVGHTEAFF. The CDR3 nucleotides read TGTGCCAGCAGTTCCGGAGGGGTTGGACACACTGAAGCTTTCTTT.

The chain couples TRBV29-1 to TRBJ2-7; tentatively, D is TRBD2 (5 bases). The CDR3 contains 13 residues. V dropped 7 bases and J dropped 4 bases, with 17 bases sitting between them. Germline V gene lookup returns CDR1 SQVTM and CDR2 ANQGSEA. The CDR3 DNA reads TGCAGCGCCCAAACAGCTAGCAAATACGAGCAGTACTTC. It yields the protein CSAQTASKYEQYF.

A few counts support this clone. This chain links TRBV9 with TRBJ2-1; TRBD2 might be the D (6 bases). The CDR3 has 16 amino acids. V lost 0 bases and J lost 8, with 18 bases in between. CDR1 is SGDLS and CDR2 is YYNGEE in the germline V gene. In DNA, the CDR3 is TGTGCCAGCAGCGTAGCCCTCCGAGGAGGGATGGATGAGCAGTTCTTC. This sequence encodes CASSVALRGGMDEQFF.

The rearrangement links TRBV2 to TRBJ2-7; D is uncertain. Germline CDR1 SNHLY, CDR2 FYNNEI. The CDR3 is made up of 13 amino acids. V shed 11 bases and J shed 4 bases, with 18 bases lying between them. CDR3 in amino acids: CAPRLDIAYEQYF. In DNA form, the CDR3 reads TGTGCCCCCCGGTTAGACATCGCTTACGAGCAGTACTTC.

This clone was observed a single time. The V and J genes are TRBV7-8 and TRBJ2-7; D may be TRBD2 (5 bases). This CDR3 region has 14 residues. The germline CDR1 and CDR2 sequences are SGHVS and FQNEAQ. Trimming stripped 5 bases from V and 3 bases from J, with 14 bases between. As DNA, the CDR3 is TGTGCCAGCAGCCCGACTATTTTAGGCTACGAGCAGTACTTC. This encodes CASSPTILGYEQYF.

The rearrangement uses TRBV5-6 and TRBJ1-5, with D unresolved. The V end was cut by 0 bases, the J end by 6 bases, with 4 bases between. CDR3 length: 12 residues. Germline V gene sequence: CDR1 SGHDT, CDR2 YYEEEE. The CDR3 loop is CASSLAGQPQHF. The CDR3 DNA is TGTGCCAGCAGCTTGGCCGGTCAGCCCCAGCATTTT.

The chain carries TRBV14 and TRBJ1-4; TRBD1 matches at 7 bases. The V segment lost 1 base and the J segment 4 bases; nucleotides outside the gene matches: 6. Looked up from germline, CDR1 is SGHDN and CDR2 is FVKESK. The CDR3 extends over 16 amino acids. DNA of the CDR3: TGTGCCAGCAGCCAAGGACAGGGAACCCATAATGAAAAACTGTTTTTT. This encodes CASSQGQGTHNEKLFF.

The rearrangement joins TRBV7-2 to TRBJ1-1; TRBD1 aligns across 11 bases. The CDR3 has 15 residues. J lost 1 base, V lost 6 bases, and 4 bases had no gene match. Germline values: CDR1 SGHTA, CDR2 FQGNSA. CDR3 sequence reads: CASSGQGAGNTEAFF. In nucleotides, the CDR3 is TGTGCCAGCAGTGGACAGGGGGCCGGGAACACTGAAGCTTTCTTT.

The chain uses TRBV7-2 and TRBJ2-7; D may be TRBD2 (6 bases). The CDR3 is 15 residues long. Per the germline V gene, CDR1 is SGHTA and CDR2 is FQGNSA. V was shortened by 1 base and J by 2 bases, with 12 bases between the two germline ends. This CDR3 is CASSLVGGTTYEQYF. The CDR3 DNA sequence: TGTGCCAGCAGCTTAGTAGGCGGGACCACCTACGAGCAGTACTTC.

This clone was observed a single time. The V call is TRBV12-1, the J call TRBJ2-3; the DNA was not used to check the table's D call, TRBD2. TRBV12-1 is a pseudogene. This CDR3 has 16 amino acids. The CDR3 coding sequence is TGTGCCAGCAGCGGTCGCGTGGGGGGTGACACAGATACGCAGTATTTT. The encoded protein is CASSGRVGGDTDTQYF.

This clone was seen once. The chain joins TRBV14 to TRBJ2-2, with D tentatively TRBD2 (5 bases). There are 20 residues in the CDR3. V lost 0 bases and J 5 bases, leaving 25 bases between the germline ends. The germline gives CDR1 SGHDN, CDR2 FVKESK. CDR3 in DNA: TGTGCCAGCAGCCAAGAGGCGGGTCCCAGGCCCCTAGAAAATACCGGGGAGCTGTTTTTT. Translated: CASSQEAGPRPLENTGELFF.

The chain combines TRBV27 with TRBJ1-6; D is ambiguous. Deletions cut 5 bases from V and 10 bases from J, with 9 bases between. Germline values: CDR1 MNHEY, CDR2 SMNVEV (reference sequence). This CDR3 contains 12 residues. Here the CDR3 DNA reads TGTGCCAGCAGTAACTACGGGTCACCCCTCCACTTT. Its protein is CASSNYGSPLHF.

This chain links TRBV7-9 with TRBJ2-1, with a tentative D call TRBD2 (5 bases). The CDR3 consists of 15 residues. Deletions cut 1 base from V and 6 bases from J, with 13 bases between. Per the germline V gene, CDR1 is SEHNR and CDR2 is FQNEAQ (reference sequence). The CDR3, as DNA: TGTGCCAGCAGCTTAGAGGGAGTTTTACCCAATGAGCAGTTCTTC. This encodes CASSLEGVLPNEQFF.

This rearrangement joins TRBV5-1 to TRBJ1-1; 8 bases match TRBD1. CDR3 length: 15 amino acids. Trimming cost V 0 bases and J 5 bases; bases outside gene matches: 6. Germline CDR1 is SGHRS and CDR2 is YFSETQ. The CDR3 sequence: CASSLDGRGQTEAFF. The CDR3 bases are TGCGCCAGCAGCTTGGACGGCAGGGGGCAAACTGAAGCTTTCTTT.

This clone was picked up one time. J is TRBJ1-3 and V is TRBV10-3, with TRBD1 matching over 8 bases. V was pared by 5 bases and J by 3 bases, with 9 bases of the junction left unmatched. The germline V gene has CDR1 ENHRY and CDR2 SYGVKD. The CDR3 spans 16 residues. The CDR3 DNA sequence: TGTGCCATCAGTAAACAGGGGGGACTGAGTGGAAACACCATATATTTT. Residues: CAISKQGGLSGNTIYF.

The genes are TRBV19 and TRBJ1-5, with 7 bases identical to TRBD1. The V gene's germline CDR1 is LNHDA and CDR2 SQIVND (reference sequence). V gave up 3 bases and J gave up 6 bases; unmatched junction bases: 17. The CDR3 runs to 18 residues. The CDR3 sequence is CASSIIGAGRQGGQPQHF. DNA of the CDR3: TGTGCCAGTAGTATCATAGGGGCCGGTAGACAGGGAGGTCAGCCCCAGCATTTT.

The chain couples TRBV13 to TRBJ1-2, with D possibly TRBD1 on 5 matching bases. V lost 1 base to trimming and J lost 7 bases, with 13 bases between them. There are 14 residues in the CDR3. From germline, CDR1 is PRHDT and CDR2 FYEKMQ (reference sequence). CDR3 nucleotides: TGTGCCAGCAGCTTAGTGATAGGGGCAGGTGGCTACACCTTC. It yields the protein CASSLVIGAGGYTF.

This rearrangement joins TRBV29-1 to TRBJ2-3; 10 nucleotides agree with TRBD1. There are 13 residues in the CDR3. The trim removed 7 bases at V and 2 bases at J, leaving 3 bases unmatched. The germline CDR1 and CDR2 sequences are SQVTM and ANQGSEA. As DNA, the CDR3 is TGCAGCGCGACAGGGGGCATCACAGATACGCAGTATTTT. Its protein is CSATGGITDTQYF.

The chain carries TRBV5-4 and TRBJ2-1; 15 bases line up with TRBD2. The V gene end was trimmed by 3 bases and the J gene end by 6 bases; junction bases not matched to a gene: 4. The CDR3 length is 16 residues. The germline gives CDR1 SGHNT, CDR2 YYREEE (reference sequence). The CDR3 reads CASSWGLAGGGNEQFF. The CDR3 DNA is TGTGCCAGCAGCTGGGGACTAGCGGGAGGAGGCAATGAGCAGTTCTTC. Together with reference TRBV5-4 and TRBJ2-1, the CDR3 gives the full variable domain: ETGVTQSPTHLIKTRGQQVTLRCSSQSGHNTVSWYQQALGQGPQFIFQYYREEENGRGNFPPRFSGLQFPNYSSELNVNALELDDSALYLCASSWGLAGGGNEQFFGPGTRLTVL.

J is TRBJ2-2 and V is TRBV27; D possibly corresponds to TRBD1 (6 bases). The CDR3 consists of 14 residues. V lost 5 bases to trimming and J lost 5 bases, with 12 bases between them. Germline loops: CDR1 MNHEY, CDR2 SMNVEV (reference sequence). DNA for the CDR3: TGTGCCAGCAGTATGGACAGCCAAACCGGGGAGCTGTTTTTT. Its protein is CASSMDSQTGELFF.

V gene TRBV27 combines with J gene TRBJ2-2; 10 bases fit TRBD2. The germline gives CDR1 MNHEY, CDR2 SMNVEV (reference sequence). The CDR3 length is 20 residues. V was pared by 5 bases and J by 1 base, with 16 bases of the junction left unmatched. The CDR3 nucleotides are TGTGCCAGCAGTGTCCTAGACAGGGTGGGACTAGCGAGGAACACCGGGGAGCTGTTTTTT. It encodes CASSVLDRVGLARNTGELFF.

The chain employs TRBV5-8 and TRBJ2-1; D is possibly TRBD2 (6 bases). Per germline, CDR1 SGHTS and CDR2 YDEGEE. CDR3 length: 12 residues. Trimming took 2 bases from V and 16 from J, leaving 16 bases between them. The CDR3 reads CASSFTRTKDFF. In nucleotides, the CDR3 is TGTGCCAGCAGCTTCACACGGACTAAGGATTTCTTC.

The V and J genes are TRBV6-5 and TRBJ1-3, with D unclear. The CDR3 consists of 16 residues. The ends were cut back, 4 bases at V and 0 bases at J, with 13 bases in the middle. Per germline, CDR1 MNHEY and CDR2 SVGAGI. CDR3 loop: CASSFAGSSSGNTIYF. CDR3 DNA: TGTGCCAGCAGTTTTGCCGGTTCTAGCTCTGGAAACACCATATATTTT.

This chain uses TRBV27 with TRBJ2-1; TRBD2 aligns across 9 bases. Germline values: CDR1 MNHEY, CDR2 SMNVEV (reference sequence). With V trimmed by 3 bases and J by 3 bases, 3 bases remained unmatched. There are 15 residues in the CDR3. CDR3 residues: CASSLRTSVYNEQFF. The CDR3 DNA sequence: TGTGCCAGCAGTTTGAGGACTAGCGTCTACAATGAGCAGTTCTTC.

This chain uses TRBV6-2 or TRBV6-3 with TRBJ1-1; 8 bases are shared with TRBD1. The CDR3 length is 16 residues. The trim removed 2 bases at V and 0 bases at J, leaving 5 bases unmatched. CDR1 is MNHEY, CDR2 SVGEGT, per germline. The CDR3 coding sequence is TGTGCCAGCAGTTACCACTGGACAGGGCTGAACACTGAAGCTTTCTTT. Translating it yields CASSYHWTGLNTEAFF.

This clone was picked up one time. CDR3 region: CASSIDRGLANTGELFF. The CDR3 nucleotides read TGTGCCAGTAGTATAGATCGGGGACTAGCGAACACCGGGGAGCTGTTTTTT. The rearrangement links TRBV19 to TRBJ2-2; 8 nucleotides align to TRBD2. The CDR3 extends over 17 amino acids. Germline CDR1 LNHDA, CDR2 SQIVND (reference sequence). The V segment lost 0 bases and the J segment 0 bases; nucleotides outside the gene matches: 3.

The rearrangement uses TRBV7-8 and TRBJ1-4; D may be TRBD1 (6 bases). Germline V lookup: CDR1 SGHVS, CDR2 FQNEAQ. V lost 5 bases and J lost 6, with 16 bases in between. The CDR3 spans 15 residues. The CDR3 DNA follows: TGTGCCAGCAGCCCCTATCAGGGGAATGATGAAAAACTGTTTTTT. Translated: CASSPYQGNDEKLFF.